This T cell receptor beta chain was retrieved from a study of PD-1 blockade in classical Hodgkin lymphoma. V was shortened by 3 bases and J by 0 bases, with 9 bases between the two germline ends. The germline V gene has CDR1 SGHTA and CDR2 FQGNSA. CDR3 size: 14 residues. On this clone: What it recognizes is unknown.

Clones were sequenced by immunoSEQ multiplex PCR, and TCRdb holds only the in-frame ones, with some missing. The sample shows about 58,000 clones, around 90% of them seen only once. Each of the patients experienced relapse following autologous stem cell transplantation, and their brentuximab vedotin exposure differed. Classifying best responses yielded complete response, partial response or progressive disease. General observations from the study: At C4D1, TCR diversity had climbed significantly for CD4+ cells, though not for CD8+ cells. The baseline diversity of complete responders showed similarity to that of newly diagnosed patients. Some patients started nivolumab under 1 year after ASCT, and they were excluded.

Sequencing was performed on peripheral blood mononuclear cells (PBMCs), taken before the second cycle of nivolumab. This receptor was taken from a human donor with classical Hodgkin lymphoma. This chain connects TRBV7-2 to TRBJ2-7; maybe TRBD1 (6 bases). The DNA of the CDR3 is TGTGCCAGCAGCTTTACAGGGCACTCCTACGAGCAGTACTTC. Residues: CASSFTGHSYEQYF.